This TCR beta chain was retrieved from a study of OX40 agonist ivuxolimab in advanced cancers. Study-level information: Dose-escalation patients' cancers were hepatocellular carcinoma, melanoma, renal cell or head and neck cancer. Prior checkpoint blockade (anti-PD-1, anti-PD-L1 or anti-CTLA-4) was permitted; 40% had it.

This clone is a singleton in its sample. What it binds is unknown. General study points: CD8+ T cells showed, on average, more clonal expansion than CD4+ cells. CD4+ and CD8+ T cells in blood underwent clonal expansion by week 6 at 0.1 to 3.0 mg/kg.

Germline V lookup: CDR1 SEHNR, CDR2 FQNEAQ (reference sequence). The ends lost 3 bases at V and 6 bases at J; junction bases unmatched: 5. This CDR3 has 14 residues. Profiling relied on immunoSEQ multiplex PCR, and the TCRdb table lists in-frame clones only, not all of them. The sample carries 77,000 or so clones, 90% recorded once. This sequence joins TRBV7-9 and TRBJ2-1; 7 bases match TRBD2. Source: CD4+ or CD8+ T cells sorted from blood, taken in a trial of the OX40 agonist ivuxolimab. The receptor was derived from an adult with an advanced solid tumor such as melanoma, head and neck, liver or kidney cancer. The CDR3 spells CASSLGGASNEQFF. CDR3 nucleotides: TGTGCCAGCAGCTTGGGAGGGGCGTCCAATGAGCAGTTCTTC.